What follows describes a single T cell receptor beta chain. The source of the sample is a study of control samples from healthy donors and cancer patients. This CDR3 has 16 amino acids. V was pared by 2 bases and J by 9 bases, with 10 bases of the junction left unmatched. Germline V CDR1 and CDR2: MNHGY, SVAAGI. TCRdb's table, derived via immunoSEQ multiplex PCR, lists solely in-frame clones and lacks some. The sample lists some 150,000 clones, 80% to 95% occurring once. The receptor's source is a man between 25 and 39 years old in good health. The sequenced sample was blood. The V gene is TRBV6-9, the J gene TRBJ2-1; TRBD2 agrees at 10 bases. Here the CDR3 DNA reads TGTGCCAGCAGTTATCGCGCAAGCGGGGGGGCCATTGAGCAGTTCTTC. Translated, it gives CASSYRASGGAIEQFF.